This T cell receptor (beta chain) was sequenced during a study of tumor-infiltrating lymphocytes in primary liver carcinoma. A note on this clonotype: Its antigen is unidentified.

Taking 20-30 mg of unsorted bulk tissue, the authors co-extracted RNA and DNA. Over 75% of the cells were viable tumor cells in every tumor sample. Findings and caveats of the study: A significantly higher top-250-clone fraction was recorded for tumors than for blood (p = 0.039).

Making TCR beta cDNA involved approximately 520 ng total RNA and a constant-region primer. The TCR beta library was amplified through three nested multiplex PCR rounds in a modified ARM-PCR procedure. The two initial PCR rounds, approximately 10 cycles each, used TRBV1-TRBV30 forward and C-beta reverse primers. TCRdb re-called the multiplex PCR reads with MiXCR, one entry per CDR3 protein. The sample yields 45,000 to 55,000 distinct CDR3 sequences, over 70% seen once. The CDR3 extends over 13 amino acids. Looked up from germline, CDR1 is GTSNPN and CDR2 is SVGIG (reference sequence). Sequences were obtained from liver tumor tissue from sampling region 2. Subset described: tumor region T2, inferior pole. The rearrangement uses TRBV30 and TRBJ2-3; tentatively, D is TRBD1 (5 bases). The DNA end lines up better with TRBJ1-5; the J call may be wrong. This receptor was obtained from a middle-aged man with primary liver carcinoma and hepatitis B virus infection. The CDR3 sequence: CAWTRDSADTQHF. The DNA of the CDR3 is TGTGCCTGGACTCGCGACAGCGCAGATACGCAGCATTTT.